The sequence of this TCR beta chain was determined in a study of T cell responses to AZD1222 COVID-19 vaccine. Produced via immunoSEQ multiplex PCR; TCRdb's table is partial and in-frame only. The sample lists 150,000 to 200,000 clones, about 90% seen once, with approximately 1.1% in the top ten. Pooled in the analysis were second doses at about 4 or about 12 weeks. Study results and caveats: Regions 160-218 and 743-854 dominated among vaccine-associated CD4 TCRs spanning spike. Clonal diversity was possibly underestimated, and white British individuals and females predominated among donors.

V lost 4 bases and J 2 bases, leaving 9 bases between the germline ends. Germline CDR1 KGHSH, CDR2 LQKENI. The CDR3 has 13 residues. This clone was seen a few times. What it binds is unknown. The starting material was peripheral blood, obtained 28 days after the second AZD1222 dose. This receptor was identified in an adult who received the AZD1222 COVID-19 vaccine. The chain links TRBV18 to TRBJ2-7, with D unresolved. The chain's CDR3 is CASSQDTAYEQYF. In DNA form, the CDR3 reads TGTGCCAGCTCACAGGATACAGCCTACGAGCAGTACTTC.